Below, 8 T cell receptor beta chains from the same sample are listed, as sequenced in a study of T cells in Graves' hyperthyroidism and ophthalmopathy. Researchers amplified the TCR beta CDR3 regions from RNA transcripts. TCR CDR3 underwent first-round RT-PCR with the HTBI primer set. TCRdb re-called the multiplex PCR reads with MiXCR, one entry per CDR3 protein. The profile shows fewer than 300,000 distinct CDR3 sequences, roughly 15% of them singletons. The sequenced sample consisted of blood. All receptors derive from a woman between 50 and 59 years old with Graves' hyperthyroidism that later progressed to Graves' ophthalmopathy.

This clonotype was counted many times. The V and J genes are TRBV28 and TRBJ1-2; TRBD1 matches 12 bases. Germline loops: CDR1 MDHEN, CDR2 SYDVKM. V trimming: 6 bases; J trimming: 4 bases; junction bases outside the gene matches: 6. This CDR3 has 15 residues. The CDR3 DNA is TGTGCCAGCAGGCAGGGGGACAGGGGGCCCTATGGCTACACCTTC. Its protein product is CASRQGDRGPYGYTF.

Comments on this clonotype: A read error may explain this, as a much larger clone is one base away. The CDR3 loop reads CASSSTRTGDEQFF. In DNA form, the CDR3 reads TGTGCCAGCAGTTCTACCAGGACAGGGGATGAGCAGTTCTTC. The V call is TRBV12-3 or TRBV12-4, the J call TRBJ2-1; 9 bases map to TRBD1. CDR3 length: 14 residues. V trimming: 4 bases; J trimming: 8 bases; junction bases outside the gene matches: 6.

This clonotype was observed many times. The gene calls are TRBV7-2 and TRBJ1-5; D uncertain. Trimming took 0 bases from V and 3 from J, leaving 9 bases between them. In germline, CDR1 is SGHTA, CDR2 FQGNSA. This CDR3 comprises 15 residues. CDR3 sequence: CASSLAGRDNQPQHF. The CDR3 bases are TGTGCCAGCAGCTTAGCCGGACGGGACAATCAGCCCCAGCATTTT.

This clonotype has a count of ten or more. This chain joins TRBV10-2 and TRBJ1-6; D ambiguous. The CDR3 is made up of 13 amino acids. Germline V gives CDR1 WSHSY, CDR2 SAAADI. Trimming cost V 10 bases and J 9 bases, with 16 bases left between them. The DNA of the CDR3 is TGCGCCATCGGGAGGTCCGGCGGTTCACCCCTCCACTTT. This encodes CAIGRSGGSPLHF.

This clonotype was seen only a few times. This could be a read error, since a much larger clone is one nucleotide away. The rearrangement joins TRBV28 to TRBJ2-7; D is undetermined. Germline CDR1 is MDHEN and CDR2 is SYDVKM. The CDR3 contains 14 residues. CDR3 in DNA: TGTGCCAGCAGTTTTGGATCCTCCTCCTACGAGCAGTGCTTC. Amino acids: CASSFGSSSYEQCF.

This clonotype occurred a few times. The J gene is TRBJ1-2, the V gene TRBV7-9; D is unresolved. V was pared by 0 bases and J by 2 bases, with 10 bases between. Germline CDR1 is SEHNR and CDR2 is FQNEAQ (reference sequence). The CDR3 length is 15 residues. The CDR3: CASSLASAVNYGYTF. CDR3 DNA: TGTGCCAGCAGCTTAGCGAGTGCTGTAAACTATGGCTACACCTTC. The variable domain in full, completed from reference TRBV7-9 and TRBJ1-2, reads DTGVSQNPRHKITKRGQNVTFRCDPISEHNRLYWYRQTLGQGPEFLTYFQNEAQLEKSRLLSDRFSAERPKGSFSTLEIQRTEQGDSAMYLCASSLASAVNYGYTFGSGTRLTVV.

This clonotype was counted a few times. V is TRBV6-2 or TRBV6-3 and J is TRBJ2-4; tentatively, D is TRBD1 (6 bases). V lost 6 bases, J lost 10 bases, and 13 bases lay in between. Per the germline V gene, CDR1 is MNHEY and CDR2 is SVGEGT. The CDR3 has 12 residues. The CDR3 sequence: CASSPGQIIQYF. CDR3 in DNA: TGTGCCAGCAGCCCCGGACAGATTATTCAGTACTTC.

The table lists this clonotype with many counts. The genes are TRBV11-3 and TRBJ1-1, with D possibly being TRBD1 (6 bases). The CDR3 totals 13 residues. Germline CDR1 reads SGHNT; CDR2 reads YENEEA. The germline V and J ends were trimmed by 3 bases and 5 bases, with 10 bases remaining between them. The CDR3 DNA is TGTGCCAGCAGCTTTACAACAGGGACTGAAGCTTTCTTT. Encoded protein: CASSFTTGTEAFF.